The sequence of this T cell receptor beta chain was determined in a study of CD8+CD57+ T cells in acquired aplastic anemia. Study overall: Each DNA sample taken from sorted CD4+ and CD8+ cells came to approximately 3 ug on average. The study's findings and limits: Shared by patients and controls, around 27 CD8+ CDR3s were abundant in patients. Researchers reported that CD8+ Simpson's diversity was not significantly different in patients versus controls.

Patients who underwent sequencing had shown CD8+CD57+ cell expansion by flow cytometry. Severe acquired aplastic anemia was diagnosed in all patients. TCR beta VDJ and CDR3 profiling used genomic DNA as template. TCRdb independently ran MiXCR on the reads; one entry per CDR3 protein. This sample has approximately 250,000 distinct CDR3 sequences; around 82% occur once, and the top ten carry about 41%. Concerning this clonotype: Its antigen remains unknown.

This sequence was found in a human donor with aplastic anemia. What was sequenced was sorted CD4+, CD8+, or CD8+CD57+ T cells (not recorded which) from PBMCs.

Here the CDR3 DNA reads TGTGCCACCAGTGATGGCAGTCCAAATTCACCCCTCCACTTT. This translates into CATSDGSPNSPLHF. The chain joins TRBV24-1 to TRBJ1-6; D not resolved. From germline, CDR1 is KGHDR and CDR2 SFDVKD. The CDR3 extends over 14 amino acids. V was shortened by 3 bases and J by 7 bases, with 9 bases between the two germline ends.